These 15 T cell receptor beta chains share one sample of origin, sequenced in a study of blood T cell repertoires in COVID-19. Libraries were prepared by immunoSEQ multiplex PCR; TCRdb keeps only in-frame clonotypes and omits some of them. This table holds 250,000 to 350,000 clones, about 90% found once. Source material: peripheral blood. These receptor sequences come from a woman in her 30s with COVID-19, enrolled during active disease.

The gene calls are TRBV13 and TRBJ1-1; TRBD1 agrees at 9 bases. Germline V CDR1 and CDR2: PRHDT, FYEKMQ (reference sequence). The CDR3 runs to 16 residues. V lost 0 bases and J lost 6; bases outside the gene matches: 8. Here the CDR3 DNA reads TGTGCCAGCAGCTTAGGGACAGGGGGATTTTGGGCTGAAGCTTTCTTT. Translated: CASSLGTGGFWAEAFF.

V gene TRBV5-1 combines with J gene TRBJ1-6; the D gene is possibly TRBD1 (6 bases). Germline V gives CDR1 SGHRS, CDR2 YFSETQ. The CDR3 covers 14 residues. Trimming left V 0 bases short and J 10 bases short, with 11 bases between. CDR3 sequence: CASSLEGQTSPLHF. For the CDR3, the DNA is TGCGCCAGCAGCTTGGAAGGACAGACCTCACCCCTCCACTTT.

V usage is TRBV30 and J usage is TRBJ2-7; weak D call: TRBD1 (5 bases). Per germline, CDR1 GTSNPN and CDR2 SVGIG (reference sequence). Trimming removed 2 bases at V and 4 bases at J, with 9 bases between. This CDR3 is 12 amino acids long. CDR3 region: CAWSRTLYEQYF. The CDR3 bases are TGTGCCTGGAGTAGGACACTTTACGAGCAGTACTTC.

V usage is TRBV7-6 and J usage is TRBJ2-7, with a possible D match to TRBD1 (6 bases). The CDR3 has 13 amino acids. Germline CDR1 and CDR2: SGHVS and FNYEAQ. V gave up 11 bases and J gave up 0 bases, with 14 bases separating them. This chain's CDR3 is CASSDRSSYEQYF. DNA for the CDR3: TGTGCCTCCTCAGACAGGAGCTCCTACGAGCAGTACTTC.

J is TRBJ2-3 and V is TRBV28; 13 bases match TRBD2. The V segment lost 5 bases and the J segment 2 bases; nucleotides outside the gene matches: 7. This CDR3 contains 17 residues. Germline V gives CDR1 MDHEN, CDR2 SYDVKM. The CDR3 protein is CASSPQGLAGSTDTQYF. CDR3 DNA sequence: TGTGCCAGCAGTCCCCAGGGACTAGCGGGGTCCACAGATACGCAGTATTTT. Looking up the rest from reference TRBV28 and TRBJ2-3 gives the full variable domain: DVKVTQSSRYLVKRTGEKVFLECVQDMDHENMFWYRQDPGLGLRLIYFSYDVKMKEKGDIPEGYSVSREKKERFSLILESASTNQTSMYLCASSPQGLAGSTDTQYFGPGTRLTVL.

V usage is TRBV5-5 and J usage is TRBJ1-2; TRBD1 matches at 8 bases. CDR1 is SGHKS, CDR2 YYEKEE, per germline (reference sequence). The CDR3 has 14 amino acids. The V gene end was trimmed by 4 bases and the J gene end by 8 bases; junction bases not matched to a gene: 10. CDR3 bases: TGTGCCAGCAGCACGGGACAGGTCCGGGGAGGCTACACCTTC. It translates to CASSTGQVRGGYTF.

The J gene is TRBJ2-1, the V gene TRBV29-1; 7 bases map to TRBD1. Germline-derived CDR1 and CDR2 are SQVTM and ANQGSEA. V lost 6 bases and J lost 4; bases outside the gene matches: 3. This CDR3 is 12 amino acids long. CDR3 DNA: TGCAGCGTCACGACAGGGTACAATGAGCAGTTCTTC. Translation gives CSVTTGYNEQFF.

Written as DNA, the CDR3 is TGTGCCTGGTCGGGGGGGGCCGGGAGCACTGAAGCTTTCTTT. Encoded protein: CAWSGGAGSTEAFF. The chain has TRBV30 and TRBJ1-1; TRBD1 is a possible D gene (6 bases). The germline V gene encodes CDR1 GTSNPN and CDR2 SVGIG (reference sequence). The CDR3 is 14 amino acids. V shed 5 bases and J shed 4 bases, with 17 bases lying between them.

The DNA of the CDR3 is TGTGCCTGGAGTTCCCCCAACCGAGGACAGAGCAATCAGCCCCAGCATTTT. Its protein is CAWSSPNRGQSNQPQHF. V gene TRBV30 combines with J gene TRBJ1-5, with D tentatively TRBD1 (6 bases). This CDR3 has 17 amino acids. The germline V and J ends were trimmed by 2 bases and 1 base, with 18 bases remaining between them. Germline CDR1 is GTSNPN and CDR2 is SVGIG (reference sequence).

The CDR3 bases are TGTGCCAGCAGCCAAGCTAGCGGGATGGGGTTTGGAGAGCAGTACTTC. It yields the protein CASSQASGMGFGEQYF. The rearrangement joins TRBV3-1 (or the pseudogene TRBV3-2) to TRBJ2-7; 9 bases align to TRBD2. Germline V gene sequence: CDR1 LGHDT, CDR2 YNNKEL (reference sequence). Losses at the gene ends were 1 base for V and 7 bases for J; bases not matched to a gene: 11. This CDR3 comprises 16 residues.

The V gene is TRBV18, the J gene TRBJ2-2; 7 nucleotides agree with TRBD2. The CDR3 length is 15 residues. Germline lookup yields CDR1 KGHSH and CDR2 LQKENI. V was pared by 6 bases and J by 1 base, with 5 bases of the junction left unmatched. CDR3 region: CASSWEGGNTGELFF. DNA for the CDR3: TGTGCCAGCTCTTGGGAGGGTGGGAACACCGGGGAGCTGTTTTTT.

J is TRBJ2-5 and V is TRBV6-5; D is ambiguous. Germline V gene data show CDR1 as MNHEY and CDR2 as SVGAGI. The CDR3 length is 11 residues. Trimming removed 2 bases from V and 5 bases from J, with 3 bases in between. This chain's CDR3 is CASSYRETQYF. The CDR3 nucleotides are TGTGCCAGCAGTTACCGGGAGACCCAGTACTTC.

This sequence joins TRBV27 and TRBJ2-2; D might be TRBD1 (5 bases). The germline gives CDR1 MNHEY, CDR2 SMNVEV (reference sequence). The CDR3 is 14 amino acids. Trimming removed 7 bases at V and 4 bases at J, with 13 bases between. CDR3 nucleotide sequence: TGTGCCAGCACCCAGACAGCGCTCACCGGGGAGCTGTTTTTT. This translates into CASTQTALTGELFF.

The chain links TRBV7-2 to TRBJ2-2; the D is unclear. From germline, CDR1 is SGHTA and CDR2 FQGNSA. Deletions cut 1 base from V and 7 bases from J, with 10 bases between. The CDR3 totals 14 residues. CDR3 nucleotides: TGTGCCAGCAGCTTAGGAGCAGGTGGCGGGGAGCTGTTTTTT. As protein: CASSLGAGGGELFF.

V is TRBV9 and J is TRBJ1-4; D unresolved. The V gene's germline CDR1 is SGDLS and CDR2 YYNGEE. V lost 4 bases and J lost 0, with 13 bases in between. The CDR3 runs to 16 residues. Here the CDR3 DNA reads TGTGCCAGCAGCCCCGAGGTTGGAGCAACTAATGAAAAACTGTTTTTT. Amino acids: CASSPEVGATNEKLFF.